Each of the 13 T cell receptor beta chains below was sequenced from the same sample in a study of technical replicates of blood from several donors. Repertoires were generated with immunoSEQ multiplex PCR, while TCRdb's copy carries only in-frame clones and drops some. The sample has 50,000 to 70,000 clones, 80% to 95% seen once. The sample consisted of PBMCs. These receptors were obtained from a human donor in good health. Some clones in this sample may be carry-over from other donors' samples.

The chain employs TRBV2 and TRBJ2-2; D unresolved. The CDR3 has 13 residues. Per the germline V gene, CDR1 is SNHLY and CDR2 is FYNNEI. V was pared by 9 bases and J by 4 bases, with 12 bases between. The CDR3 reads CARLELRTGELFF. The CDR3 nucleotides read TGTGCCAGGCTAGAGCTCCGCACCGGGGAGCTGTTTTTT.

The chain uses TRBV9 and TRBJ1-6; D is unclear. Germline-derived CDR1 and CDR2 are SGDLS and YYNGEE. V was cut by 0 bases and J by 11 bases, with 9 bases left in between. The CDR3 has 13 residues. The CDR3 is CASSVGGPPPLHF. The DNA for the CDR3 is TGTGCCAGCAGCGTAGGAGGGCCGCCACCCCTCCACTTT.

This clone was counted between two and nine times. The genes are TRBV6-7 and TRBJ1-1; 7 nucleotides line up with TRBD1. TRBV6-7 is classed as an ORF, of uncertain function. Trimming took 5 bases from V and 5 from J; bases not matched to a gene: 8. The CDR3 totals 14 residues. CDR3 coding DNA: TGTGCCAGCAGTCATTACAGGGGACGGACTGAAGCTTTCTTT. Its translation: CASSHYRGRTEAFF.

The rearrangement links TRBV5-1 to TRBJ2-1; D is possibly TRBD1 (5 bases). This CDR3 has 15 residues. Germline V CDR1 and CDR2: SGHRS, YFSETQ. Trimming left V 2 bases short and J 6 bases short, with 15 bases between. CDR3 in amino acids: CASSLTGRDFNEQFF. For the CDR3, the DNA is TGCGCCAGCAGCTTAACAGGACGAGACTTCAATGAGCAGTTCTTC.

The V gene is TRBV29-1, the J gene TRBJ1-2, with a weak D call TRBD1 (5 bases). Germline loops: CDR1 SQVTM, CDR2 ANQGSEA. The CDR3 loop spans 13 amino acids. V shed 4 bases and J shed 7 bases, with 16 bases lying between them. The CDR3 region has the DNA TGCAGCGTTGGTGTGGGGCCCTCCGGTGGCTACACCTTC. Amino acids: CSVGVGPSGGYTF.

The V gene is TRBV7-6, the J gene TRBJ2-1, with TRBD2 as a possible D gene (6 bases). Germline V gene data show CDR1 as SGHVS and CDR2 as FNYEAQ. The V and J ends lost 4 bases and 3 bases respectively, with 13 bases between them. CDR3 length: 15 residues. The CDR3 spells CASSSWRGNYNEQFF. CDR3 nucleotide sequence: TGTGCCAGCAGCTCGTGGCGGGGAAACTACAATGAGCAGTTCTTC.

The V and J genes are TRBV4-1 and TRBJ2-5; D ambiguous. The length of the CDR3 is 14 residues. Germline V CDR1 and CDR2: MGHRA, YSYEKL. The germline V and J ends were trimmed by 1 base and 1 base, with 7 bases remaining between them. CDR3 residues: CASSQGGIQETQYF. The CDR3 coding sequence is TGCGCCAGCAGCCAAGGCGGCATCCAAGAGACCCAGTACTTC.

The V gene is TRBV4-2, the J gene TRBJ2-7, with D possibly being TRBD1 (6 bases). Trimming left V 1 base short and J 2 bases short, with 12 bases between. The CDR3 sequence is 15 residues long. Germline lookup yields CDR1 LGHNA and CDR2 YNFKEQ. CDR3 nucleotide sequence: TGTGCCAGCAGCCAAGCGCAACAGGGACCCTACGAGCAGTACTTC. Protein product: CASSQAQQGPYEQYF.

The chain carries TRBV4-1 and TRBJ2-6, with 9 nucleotides matching TRBD2. J was trimmed by 0 bases and V by 3 bases; bases with no gene match: 6. The CDR3 runs 18 residues. CDR1 is MGHRA, CDR2 YSYEKL, per germline. CDR3 region: CASSHETSGFSGANVLTF. Written as DNA, the CDR3 is TGCGCCAGCAGCCACGAGACTAGCGGCTTCTCTGGGGCCAACGTCCTGACTTTC.

The chain employs TRBV7-9 and TRBJ2-2; D possibly corresponds to TRBD1 (6 bases). V gave up 1 base and J gave up 3 bases, with 9 bases separating them. Looked up from germline, CDR1 is SEHNR and CDR2 is FQNEAQ (reference sequence). CDR3 size: 15 residues. CDR3 sequence (DNA): TGTGCCAGCAGCTTAGAAGAGGGGGACACCGGGGAGCTGTTTTTT. This sequence encodes CASSLEEGDTGELFF.

This clone appeared once. The gene calls are TRBV2 and TRBJ1-3; D remains unclear. Germline-derived CDR1 and CDR2 are SNHLY and FYNNEI. V dropped 3 bases and J dropped 3 bases, with 6 bases sitting between them. The CDR3 consists of 13 residues. In DNA form, the CDR3 reads TGTGCCAGCAGTGAGACTCTTGGAAACACCATATATTTT. It yields the protein CASSETLGNTIYF.

The J gene is TRBJ2-3, the V gene TRBV10-3; weak D call: TRBD1 (6 bases). Germline values: CDR1 ENHRY, CDR2 SYGVKD. V lost 4 bases and J 2 bases, leaving 13 bases between the germline ends. This CDR3 contains 15 residues. CDR3: CAISGADRNTDTQYF. The CDR3 bases are TGTGCCATCAGTGGTGCGGACAGAAACACAGATACGCAGTATTTT.

This sequence joins TRBV7-9 and TRBJ2-1, with D possibly matching TRBD2 (6 bases). Germline V gives CDR1 SEHNR, CDR2 FQNEAQ (reference sequence). This CDR3 spans 14 amino acids. The ends were cut back, 2 bases at V and 6 bases at J, with 11 bases in the middle. As DNA, the CDR3 is TGTGCCAGCAGCTTAACCGGAGGGCCCAATGAGCAGTTCTTC. This encodes CASSLTGGPNEQFF.